This T cell receptor (beta chain) comes out of a study of T cell changes during pregnancy in multiple sclerosis. TCRdb's copy holds only in-frame clones and misses some; the assay was immunoSEQ multiplex PCR. The sample has about 80,000 clones; about 92% are singletons. The V and J ends lost 3 bases and 5 bases, in that order; junction bases with no gene match: 2. Germline V lookup: CDR1 MNHEY, CDR2 SMNVEV (reference sequence). The CDR3 sequence is 13 residues long. This specimen was peripheral blood, taken before pregnancy. The receptor was derived from a female donor with multiple sclerosis, enrolled in a pregnancy study. The chain uses TRBV27 and TRBJ1-2, with TRBD1 matching over 8 bases. CDR3 residues: CASSFGQGYGYTF. The CDR3 DNA sequence: TGTGCCAGCAGTTTCGGACAGGGTTATGGCTACACCTTC.